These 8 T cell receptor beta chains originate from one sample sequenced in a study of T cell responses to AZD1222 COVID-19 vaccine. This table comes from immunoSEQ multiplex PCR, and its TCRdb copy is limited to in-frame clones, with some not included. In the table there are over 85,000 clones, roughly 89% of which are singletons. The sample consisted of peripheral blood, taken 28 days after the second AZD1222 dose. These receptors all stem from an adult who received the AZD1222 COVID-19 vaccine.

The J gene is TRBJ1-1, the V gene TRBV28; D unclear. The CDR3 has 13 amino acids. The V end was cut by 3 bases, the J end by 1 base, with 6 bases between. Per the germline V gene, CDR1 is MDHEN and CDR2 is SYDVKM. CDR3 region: CASSFTQNTEAFF. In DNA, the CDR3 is TGTGCCAGCAGTTTCACCCAGAACACTGAAGCTTTCTTT.

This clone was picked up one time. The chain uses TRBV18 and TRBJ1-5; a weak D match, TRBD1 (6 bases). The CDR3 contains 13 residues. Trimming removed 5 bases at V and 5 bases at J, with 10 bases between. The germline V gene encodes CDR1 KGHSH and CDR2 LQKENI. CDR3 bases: TGTGCCAGCTCAGGACAGAGAGATCAGCCCCAGCATTTT. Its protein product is CASSGQRDQPQHF.

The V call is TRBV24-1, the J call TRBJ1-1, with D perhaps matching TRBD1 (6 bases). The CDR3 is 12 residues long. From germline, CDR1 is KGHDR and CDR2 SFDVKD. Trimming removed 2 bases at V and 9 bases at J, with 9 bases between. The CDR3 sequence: CATSDWTEKAFF. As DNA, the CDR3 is TGTGCCACCAGTGATTGGACAGAGAAAGCTTTCTTT.

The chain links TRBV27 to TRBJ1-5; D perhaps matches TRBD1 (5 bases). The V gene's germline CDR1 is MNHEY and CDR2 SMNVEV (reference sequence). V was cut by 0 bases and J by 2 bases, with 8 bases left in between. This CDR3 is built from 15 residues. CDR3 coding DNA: TGTGCCAGCAGTTTATCGCAGGGCGGCAATCAGCCCCAGCATTTT. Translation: CASSLSQGGNQPQHF.

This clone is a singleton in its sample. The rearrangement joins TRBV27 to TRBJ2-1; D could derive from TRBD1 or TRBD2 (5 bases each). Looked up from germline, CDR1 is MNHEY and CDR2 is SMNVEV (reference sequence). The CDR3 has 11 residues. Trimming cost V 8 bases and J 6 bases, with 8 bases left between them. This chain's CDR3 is CASLGGNEQFF. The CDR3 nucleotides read TGTGCCAGCCTTGGGGGCAATGAGCAGTTCTTC.

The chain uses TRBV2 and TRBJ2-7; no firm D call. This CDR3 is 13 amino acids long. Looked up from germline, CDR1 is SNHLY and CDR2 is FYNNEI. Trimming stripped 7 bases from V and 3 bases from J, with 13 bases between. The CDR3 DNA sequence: TGTGCCAGCACTTTAGAGAAGTACTACGAGCAGTACTTC. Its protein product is CASTLEKYYEQYF.

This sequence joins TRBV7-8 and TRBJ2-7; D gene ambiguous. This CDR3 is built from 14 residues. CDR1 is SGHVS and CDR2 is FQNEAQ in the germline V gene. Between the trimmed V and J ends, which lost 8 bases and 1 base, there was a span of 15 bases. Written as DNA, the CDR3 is TGTGCCAGCTCCGAGGTTGGACGGTCCTACGAGCAGTACTTC. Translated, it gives CASSEVGRSYEQYF.

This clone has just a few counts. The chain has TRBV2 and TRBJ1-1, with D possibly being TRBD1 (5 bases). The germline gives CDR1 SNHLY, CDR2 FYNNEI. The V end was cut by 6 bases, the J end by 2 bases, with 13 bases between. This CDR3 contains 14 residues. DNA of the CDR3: TGTGCCAGCAGGGGTCAGGGCATCAACACTGAAGCTTTCTTT. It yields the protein CASRGQGINTEAFF.